The text below deals with one TCR beta chain. What it recognizes is unknown. This sample was taken from a study of blood T cells in healthy people across ages. General study results and limits: No one knew whether donors had CMV, which possibly confounded expanded clonotype changes.

Peripheral blood, ten milliliters per donor, was collected. PBMCs were isolated at a quantity of at least 6.5 million per sample. V was clipped by 4 bases and J by 0 bases, with 13 bases between them. The germline CDR1 and CDR2 sequences are DFQATT and SNEGSKA (reference sequence). The CDR3 is 14 amino acids. Through a sample-barcoded 5' primer and a J-beta primer mix, a second PCR was run for 7 to 11 cycles. A template-switch adaptor that had 12 random nucleotides put a tag on each cDNA molecule. TCRdb used MiXCR to reprocess the 5' RACE reads, holding one entry per CDR3 protein. The sample carries about 680,000 distinct CDR3 sequences, over 45% recorded once.

The chain is built from TRBV20-1 and TRBJ2-7; tentative D call: TRBD2 (5 bases). The sequence derives from a woman between 55 and 75 years old in good health. Specimen: blood. The CDR3 region has the DNA TGCAGTGCTACGGACCGGAGGAGCTCCTACGAGCAGTACTTC. It codes for CSATDRRSSYEQYF.